This T cell receptor beta chain was documented in a study of molecular identifiers for immune sequencing clone quantification. Worth noting for this clonotype: The germline gene is not matched at one end of the junction; a read error may be the cause.

Each CDR3 protein is one row after TCRdb ran MiXCR on the PCR reads. Here the sample spans 80,000 to 95,000 distinct CDR3 sequences, 15% to 20% being singletons. Germline CDR1 reads MNHEY; CDR2 reads SMNVEV (reference sequence). CDR3 length: 14 residues. This receptor was obtained from a human donor in good health. Some libraries in this study had Jurkat cell RNA spiked in. Sequencing was carried out using naive CD8+ T cells from blood, with Jurkat cell RNA spiked in. Sample subset: FACS-sorted CD8+CD4-CCR7+CD45RA+ naive T cells. The V call is TRBV27, the J call TRBJ1-1; 8 bases map to TRBD1. DNA for the CDR3: TGTGCCAGCAGTTCAACAGGGGGGCACACTAAAGCTTTCTTT. It is translated as CASSSTGGHTKAFF.